The 30 T cell receptor beta chains listed next were all sequenced from one sample in a study of T-cell memory formation after mild COVID-19. MiXCR, run by TCRdb on the 5' RACE reads, gives a single entry per CDR3 protein. There are 300,000 to 400,000 distinct CDR3 sequences in the sample; approximately 15% occur only once, and more than 20% lies in the top ten. Sequencing was done on a sample of PBMCs or a T cell subset sorted from them (not recorded which). Receptors originate from a man younger than 35 who had mild COVID-19 (a few samples of this study predate the infection). Cell type and time point are not known.

V and J are TRBV5-1 and TRBJ2-2, with 7 bases identical to TRBD1. V shed 2 bases and J 7 bases; nucleotides not matched to a gene: 5. The CDR3 is 14 residues long. In germline, CDR1 is SGHRS, CDR2 YFSETQ. The CDR3 nucleotides read TGCGCCAGCAGCTTAACAGGGGCTGGCGGGGAGCTGTTTTTT. Translating it yields CASSLTGAGGELFF.

This clonotype has a handful of counts. This chain links TRBV11-2 with TRBJ2-3, with a possible D match to TRBD2 (6 bases). The CDR3 is made up of 18 amino acids. The ends were cut back, 2 bases at V and 3 bases at J, with 21 bases in the middle. Germline CDR1 reads SGHAT; CDR2 reads FQNNGV. The CDR3 DNA sequence: TGTGCCAGCAGCTTAACCAGAAGTGGGGGGATCAGGACAGATACGCAGTATTTT. Protein sequence: CASSLTRSGGIRTDTQYF.

This clonotype occurred a few times. J is TRBJ2-3 and V is TRBV12-3 or TRBV12-4; 7 nucleotides line up with TRBD1. The CDR3 spans 15 residues. Germline trimming cut 6 bases from V and 1 base from J; bases unmatched to any gene: 7. CDR3 sequence reads: CASSKWDSRTDTQYF. The CDR3 nucleotides read TGTGCCAGCAGCAAATGGGACAGCCGCACAGATACGCAGTATTTT.

In its sample, this clonotype was seen a few times. The CDR3 sequence is CSERGGSGDTQYF. CDR3 sequence (DNA): TGCAGCGAACGGGGGGGTTCAGGGGATACGCAGTATTTT. The chain recombines TRBV29-1 with TRBJ2-3, with 8 bases fitting TRBD2. Per the germline V gene, CDR1 is SQVTM and CDR2 is ANQGSEA. The CDR3 sequence is 13 residues long. V lost 7 bases to trimming and J lost 6 bases; unmatched junction nucleotides: 9.

The chain recombines TRBV27 with TRBJ2-1; TRBD1 or TRBD2 may be the D gene (5 bases each). Trimming removed 6 bases from V and 6 bases from J, with 15 bases in between. Germline assignment: CDR1 MNHEY and CDR2 SMNVEV (reference sequence). The CDR3 length is 14 residues. The DNA of the CDR3 is TGTGCCAGCAGCCTTTGGGGGAATAGCAATGAGCAGTTCTTC. This gives the protein CASSLWGNSNEQFF.

There are a few counts of this clonotype. V and J are TRBV6-6 and TRBJ2-2; D remains ambiguous. The CDR3 is made up of 12 amino acids. In germline, CDR1 is MNHNY, CDR2 SVGAGI (reference sequence). Trimming pared 2 bases from V and 4 bases from J, leaving 2 bases between. CDR3 in DNA: TGTGCCAGCAGTTACATCACCGGGGAGCTGTTTTTT. Protein sequence: CASSYITGELFF.

This clonotype came up many times. This chain links TRBV5-1 with TRBJ1-2; 9 bases line up with TRBD1. V was clipped by 4 bases and J by 8 bases; unmatched bases: 9. CDR1 SGHRS and CDR2 YFSETQ come from the germline V gene. CDR3 length: 14 amino acids. The CDR3 DNA follows: TGCGCCAGCAGCCTCGACAGGGGGTCGACGGGCTACACCTTC. This gives the protein CASSLDRGSTGYTF.

The chain combines TRBV10-3 with TRBJ1-1; 8 nucleotides agree with TRBD1. V lost 4 bases to trimming and J lost 6 bases; unmatched junction nucleotides: 4. CDR1 and CDR2 from the germline V gene are ENHRY and SYGVKD. This CDR3 region has 13 residues. CDR3 bases: TGTGCCATCAGTGTGGACAGGGTAGCTGAAGCTTTCTTT. This codes for CAISVDRVAEAFF.

This clonotype showed up many times. The CDR3 DNA is TGCAGTGCGGACAGGGTGGACAAAAACATTCAGTACTTC. It codes for CSADRVDKNIQYF. The V call is TRBV20-1, the J call TRBJ2-4; 8 nucleotides agree with TRBD1. The germline V gene has CDR1 DFQATT and CDR2 SNEGSKA (reference sequence). The CDR3 has 13 amino acids. The ends lost 6 bases at V and 3 bases at J; junction bases unmatched: 4.

This clonotype has only a few counts. The chain uses TRBV6-2 or TRBV6-3 and TRBJ2-3; D may be TRBD2 (5 bases). The CDR3 runs to 14 residues. Germline V gives CDR1 MNHEY, CDR2 SVGEGT. V was trimmed by 6 bases and J by 3 bases, leaving 13 bases between them. CDR3 in amino acids: CASRVTRGTDTQYF. The CDR3 bases are TGTGCCAGCAGGGTAACCCGGGGAACAGATACGCAGTATTTT.

The rearrangement joins TRBV5-1 to TRBJ1-1; D unclear. CDR1 and CDR2 (germline): SGHRS, YFSETQ. V gave up 3 bases and J gave up 6 bases, with 12 bases separating them. The CDR3 loop spans 13 amino acids. The CDR3 bases are TGCGCCAGCAGCTCCCAGGTAGGCCCTGAAGCTTTCTTT. Translated, it gives CASSSQVGPEAFF.

This rearrangement joins TRBV19 to TRBJ2-3, with 11 bases lining up with TRBD2. CDR3 length: 14 residues. The V and J ends lost 9 bases and 6 bases, in that order; junction bases with no gene match: 8. Germline loops: CDR1 LNHDA, CDR2 SQIVND (reference sequence). As DNA, the CDR3 is TGTGCCAGCTGGACTAGCGGGCCCCCTGATACGCAGTATTTT. Amino acids: CASWTSGPPDTQYF.

In this sample, this clonotype turned up a few times. The chain uses TRBV2 and TRBJ2-2; the D is unclear. Germline lookup yields CDR1 SNHLY and CDR2 FYNNEI. Trimming removed 5 bases at V and 0 bases at J, with 7 bases between. This CDR3 spans 14 amino acids. The CDR3 nucleotides are TGTGCCAGCAGTAAGGGAACGAACACCGGGGAGCTGTTTTTT. It specifies CASSKGTNTGELFF.

CDR3 in amino acids: CASSREARVAYNEQFF. CDR3 bases: TGTGCCAGCAGCCGAGAGGCCCGAGTAGCTTACAATGAGCAGTTCTTC. This chain links TRBV7-8 with TRBJ2-1; D not resolved. Germline values: CDR1 SGHVS, CDR2 FQNEAQ. V was clipped by 5 bases and J by 4 bases, with 18 bases between them. The CDR3 is 16 residues long.

This sequence joins TRBV12-3 or TRBV12-4 and TRBJ1-5; D gene uncertain. There are 15 residues in the CDR3. Trimming removed 6 bases from V and 7 bases from J, with 19 bases in between. Here the CDR3 reads CASSLQVGSGQPQHF. The CDR3 DNA reads TGTGCCAGCAGCCTCCAGGTGGGATCGGGGCAGCCCCAGCATTTT.

This sequence joins TRBV5-1 and TRBJ1-2; D remains unclear. The germline V gene has CDR1 SGHRS and CDR2 YFSETQ. CDR3 length equals 13 residues. Between the trimmed V and J ends, which lost 2 bases and 7 bases, there was a span of 12 bases. The CDR3 here is CASSFGPRRGYTF. CDR3 DNA: TGCGCCAGCAGCTTCGGACCTAGACGTGGCTACACCTTC.

This clonotype turned up a few times. This chain joins TRBV20-1 and TRBJ1-2; 9 bases map to TRBD1. The junction had 5 bases not matched to a gene; V was cut back by 2 bases and J by 4 bases. The germline CDR1 and CDR2 sequences are DFQATT and SNEGSKA (reference sequence). CDR3 size: 14 residues. CDR3 in amino acids: CSARTGQGSYGYTF. The CDR3 DNA follows: TGCAGTGCTAGAACTGGACAGGGGTCCTATGGCTACACCTTC.

The chain carries TRBV18 and TRBJ1-2, with D tentatively TRBD1 (6 bases). Germline CDR1 and CDR2: KGHSH and LQKENI. The length of the CDR3 is 14 residues. V was clipped by 1 base and J by 4 bases, with 10 bases between them. CDR3 amino acids: CASSPRQQGYGYTF. Here the CDR3 DNA reads TGTGCCAGCTCACCACGTCAACAGGGCTATGGCTACACCTTC.

This clonotype showed up many times. This chain links TRBV11-2 with TRBJ2-5, with 7 nucleotides matching TRBD2. CDR1 is SGHAT, CDR2 FQNNGV, per germline. The CDR3 totals 16 residues. The ends lost 3 bases at V and 0 bases at J; junction bases unmatched: 7. The CDR3 DNA sequence: TGTGCCAGCAGCTTTATCAGGCTAGCGGACCAAGAGACCCAGTACTTC. It specifies CASSFIRLADQETQYF.

In nucleotides, the CDR3 is TGTGCCAGCAGTAGACAGGGGGCTAGGGATCAGCCCCAGCATTTT. Its protein is CASSRQGARDQPQHF. V gene TRBV12-3 or TRBV12-4 combines with J gene TRBJ1-5; 10 bases match TRBD1. V lost 5 bases and J lost 5; bases outside the gene matches: 6. The CDR3 runs to 15 residues.

This clonotype was counted only a few times. The chain uses TRBV20-1 and TRBJ2-7; D uncertain. V lost 1 base and J 2 bases, leaving 15 bases between the germline ends. The CDR3 length is 15 residues. Germline V lookup: CDR1 DFQATT, CDR2 SNEGSKA (reference sequence). The CDR3 loop is CSARGPPAETYEQYV. CDR3 bases: TGCAGTGCTAGAGGTCCGCCAGCCGAGACCTACGAGCAGTACGTC.

This clonotype was seen a few times. The chain recombines TRBV12-3 or TRBV12-4 with TRBJ2-1; a possible D gene is TRBD2 (6 bases). V dropped 6 bases and J dropped 10 bases, with 22 bases sitting between them. The CDR3 runs 15 residues. The CDR3 region has the DNA TGTGCCAGCAGCCCCCCCGGCGCAGCAAGCGGGGAGCAGTTCTTC. Protein sequence: CASSPPGAASGEQFF.

J is TRBJ2-1 and V is TRBV7-9; 12 positions match TRBD2. With V trimmed by 5 bases and J by 12 bases, 14 bases remained unmatched. CDR1 and CDR2 (germline): SEHNR, FQNEAQ (reference sequence). This CDR3 is built from 16 residues. DNA of the CDR3: TGTGCCAGCAGCAATACTAGCGGGGGGCCCCCAGGGGGGCAGTTCTTC. Its translation: CASSNTSGGPPGGQFF.

This clonotype was observed a handful of times. The V and J genes are TRBV21-1 and TRBJ1-1; the D call of TRBD1 is as the table states it, not checked on the DNA. TRBV21-1 is a known pseudogene. The CDR3 is made up of 15 amino acids. In DNA form, the CDR3 reads TGTGCCAGCAGCTCACAGGACAGGGTGAACACTGAAGCTTTCTTT. This sequence encodes CASSSQDRVNTEAFF.

The chain joins TRBV6-5 to TRBJ2-7; 7 bases are a match to TRBD1. After removal of 5 bases from V and 4 bases from J, the junction contained 11 bases not matched to a gene. This CDR3 spans 15 amino acids. CDR1 is MNHEY and CDR2 is SVGAGI in the germline V gene. The chain's CDR3 is CASSLLPTGLYEQYF. In DNA, the CDR3 is TGTGCCAGCAGTCTACTACCGACAGGGTTGTACGAGCAGTACTTC.

The chain combines TRBV5-1 with TRBJ2-5, with 8 bases lining up with TRBD1. CDR3 length: 15 amino acids. The trim removed 3 bases at V and 0 bases at J, leaving 4 bases unmatched. The germline V gene has CDR1 SGHRS and CDR2 YFSETQ. As DNA, the CDR3 is TGCGCCAGCAGCTACAGGGGGGCTTACCAAGAGACCCAGTACTTC. Residues: CASSYRGAYQETQYF.

This clonotype was detected only once. This rearrangement joins TRBV10-1 to TRBJ1-2; the D is unclear. From germline, CDR1 is WNHNN and CDR2 SYGVQD (reference sequence). The length of the CDR3 is 14 residues. Trimming removed 6 bases from V and 4 bases from J, with 15 bases in between. The CDR3 DNA follows: TGCGCCAGCAGCGACACAACAGAACTCTATGGCTACACCTTC. It codes for CASSDTTELYGYTF.

This clonotype was observed many times. The CDR3 nucleotides are TGTGCCAGCAGCTTTAACATGAACACTGAAGCTTTCTTT. Its translation is CASSFNMNTEAFF. This chain uses TRBV7-9 with TRBJ1-1; D unresolved. This CDR3 has 13 residues. The germline V gene has CDR1 SEHNR and CDR2 FQNEAQ (reference sequence). V dropped 3 bases and J dropped 0 bases, with 5 bases sitting between them.

This CDR3 reads CASSAGSNGELFF. The CDR3, as DNA: TGCGCCAGCAGCGCAGGGTCGAACGGGGAGCTGTTTTTT. The genes are TRBV5-1 and TRBJ2-2; D is possibly TRBD1 (5 bases). This CDR3 region has 13 residues. Trimming cost V 4 bases and J 7 bases, with 11 bases left between them. CDR1 is SGHRS and CDR2 is YFSETQ in the germline V gene. The variable domain in full, completed from reference TRBV5-1 and TRBJ2-2, reads KAGVTQTPRYLIKTRGQQVTLSCSPISGHRSVSWYQQTPGQGLQFLFEYFSETQRNKGNFPGRFSGRQFSNSRSEMNVSTLELGDSALYLCASSAGSNGELFFGEGSRLTVL.

This clonotype was recorded a few times. The CDR3 reads CSVVQRGGTETQYF. CDR3 DNA sequence: TGCAGCGTTGTCCAGAGGGGGGGGACCGAGACCCAGTACTTC. V and J are TRBV29-1 and TRBJ2-5; perhaps TRBD2 as D (7 bases). Germline V gene data show CDR1 as SQVTM and CDR2 as ANQGSEA. V shed 4 bases and J shed 5 bases, with 17 bases lying between them. The CDR3 totals 14 residues. The full variable domain, in which reference TRBV29-1 and TRBJ2-5 provide the parts outside the CDR3, is SAVISQKPSRDICQRGTSLTIQCQVDSQVTMMFWYRQQPGQSLTLIATANQGSEATYESGFVIDKFPISRPNLTFSTLTVSNMSPEDSSIYLCSVVQRGGTETQYFGPGTRLLVL.